This passage covers 18 T cell receptor beta chains from one sample sequenced in a study of T cell changes during pregnancy in multiple sclerosis. Clones were read by immunoSEQ multiplex PCR, and TCRdb kept only the in-frame ones, dropping some. Here the sample spans about 62,000 clones, 92% being singletons. Sequenced here: peripheral blood, sampled in the second trimester of pregnancy. These receptors were taken from a female donor in good health, enrolled as a control in a pregnancy study.

The V gene is TRBV5-6, the J gene TRBJ1-5; D is ambiguous. The CDR3 contains 15 residues. The V and J ends lost 0 bases and 0 bases respectively, with 7 bases between them. Germline loops: CDR1 SGHDT, CDR2 YYEEEE. CDR3 bases: TGTGCCAGCAGCTTGGCGGCGGATAGCAATCAGCCCCAGCATTTT. It is translated as CASSLAADSNQPQHF.

The chain employs TRBV7-9 and TRBJ2-3, with D tentatively TRBD1 (5 bases). Germline CDR1 and CDR2: SEHNR and FQNEAQ (reference sequence). V shed 0 bases and J shed 0 bases, with 13 bases lying between them. The CDR3 has 17 residues. CDR3 in amino acids: CASSLARAYSSTDTQYF. CDR3 nucleotides: TGTGCCAGCAGCTTAGCCAGGGCCTACTCTAGCACAGATACGCAGTATTTT.

This chain connects TRBV28 to TRBJ2-7; D is ambiguous. The CDR3 has 11 residues. The V end lost 3 bases, the J end lost 3 bases, and 3 bases lay between the germline ends. CDR1 and CDR2 from the germline V gene are MDHEN and SYDVKM. The CDR3 DNA reads as TGTGCCAGCAGTTTTTACTACGAGCAGTACTTC. This encodes CASSFYYEQYF.

V usage is TRBV19 and J usage is TRBJ2-1; 12 nucleotides line up with TRBD2. The CDR3 extends over 15 amino acids. CDR1 LNHDA and CDR2 SQIVND come from the germline V gene (reference sequence). Germline trimming cut 6 bases from V and 5 bases from J; bases unmatched to any gene: 5. CDR3 residues: CASRLAGGWNNEQFF. The CDR3 DNA reads as TGTGCCAGTAGGCTAGCGGGGGGGTGGAACAATGAGCAGTTCTTC.

This chain connects TRBV2 to TRBJ1-2; 10 nucleotides agree with TRBD1. Germline CDR1 and CDR2: SNHLY and FYNNEI. V dropped 6 bases and J dropped 2; count of bases not matched to a gene: 9. This CDR3 has 16 residues. In DNA form, the CDR3 reads TGTGCCAGCAGCCGGGACAGGGGAACGTTCAACTATGGCTACACCTTC. Protein: CASSRDRGTFNYGYTF.

V usage is TRBV7-9 and J usage is TRBJ2-3, with a possible D match to TRBD2 (6 bases). Germline V gene data show CDR1 as SEHNR and CDR2 as FQNEAQ (reference sequence). Trimming took off 3 bases at V and 2 bases at J, with 12 bases between the two ends. The CDR3 sequence is 15 residues long. DNA of the CDR3: TGTGCCAGCAGCTTTCGGAGGGGCTTCACAGATACGCAGTATTTT. This gives the protein CASSFRRGFTDTQYF.

V is TRBV18 and J is TRBJ2-3; TRBD2 aligns across 10 bases. V was clipped by 2 bases and J by 2 bases; unmatched bases: 7. CDR3 length: 17 amino acids. Per germline, CDR1 KGHSH and CDR2 LQKENI. CDR3 bases: TGTGCCAGCTCACCAACGTCTGGGACTAGCGACACAGATACGCAGTATTTT. This gives the protein CASSPTSGTSDTDTQYF.

The J gene is TRBJ2-1, the V gene TRBV5-4, with TRBD2 as a possible D gene (6 bases). The V and J ends lost 2 bases and 10 bases respectively, with 16 bases between them. CDR1 and CDR2 from the germline V gene are SGHNT and YYREEE (reference sequence). The CDR3 spans 14 residues. DNA of the CDR3: TGTGCCAGCAGCTTAGGCGGACTAATTTACGAGCAGTTCTTC. Its protein is CASSLGGLIYEQFF. The full variable domain, in which reference TRBV5-4 and TRBJ2-1 provide the parts outside the CDR3, is ETGVTQSPTHLIKTRGQQVTLRCSSQSGHNTVSWYQQALGQGPQFIFQYYREEENGRGNFPPRFSGLQFPNYSSELNVNALELDDSALYLCASSLGGLIYEQFFGPGTRLTVL.

This chain joins TRBV27 and TRBJ2-7, with a tentative D call TRBD1 (5 bases). The germline CDR1 and CDR2 sequences are MNHEY and SMNVEV (reference sequence). V dropped 4 bases and J dropped 1 base, with 11 bases sitting between them. The CDR3 sequence is 14 residues long. CDR3 loop: CASSSRQRSYEQYF. The CDR3 bases are TGTGCCAGCAGTTCCCGACAGAGATCCTACGAGCAGTACTTC.

The chain employs TRBV7-2 and TRBJ2-5; TRBD2 aligns across 8 bases. Unmatched junction bases numbered 11, after V lost 6 bases and J lost 5 bases. Germline CDR1 is SGHTA and CDR2 is FQGNSA. The CDR3 runs to 15 residues. The CDR3 DNA reads as TGTGCCAGCAGTATAGGCGGGGGGTGGGGGGAGACCCAGTACTTC. This codes for CASSIGGGWGETQYF.

The V call is TRBV15, the J call TRBJ2-6; 8 nucleotides agree with TRBD1. The CDR3 totals 17 residues. With V trimmed by 2 bases and J by 1 base, 4 bases remained unmatched. The V gene's germline CDR1 is LNHNV and CDR2 YYDKDF (reference sequence). The DNA of the CDR3 is TGTGCCACCAGCAGATACGGACAGGGTTCTGGGGCCAACGTCCTGACTTTC. Encoded protein: CATSRYGQGSGANVLTF. The variable domain in full, completed from reference TRBV15 and TRBJ2-6, reads DAMVIQNPRYQVTQFGKPVTLSCSQTLNHNVMYWYQQKSSQAPKLLFHYYDKDFNNEADTPDNFQSRRPNTSFCFLDIRSPGLGDTAMYLCATSRYGQGSGANVLTFGAGSRLTVL.

This rearrangement joins TRBV30 to TRBJ2-3, with 7 bases that match TRBD2. V lost 5 bases to trimming and J lost 2 bases; unmatched junction nucleotides: 10. The CDR3 spans 15 residues. CDR1 GTSNPN and CDR2 SVGIG come from the germline V gene (reference sequence). The CDR3 sequence is CAWSTGLAVTDTQYF. DNA of the CDR3: TGTGCCTGGTCCACGGGCCTAGCGGTCACAGATACGCAGTATTTT.

The chain uses TRBV19 and TRBJ2-7; 8 bases are a match to TRBD2. Germline assignment: CDR1 LNHDA and CDR2 SQIVND (reference sequence). The CDR3 is 15 amino acids. With V trimmed by 5 bases and J by 7 bases, 13 bases remained unmatched. CDR3 DNA sequence: TGTGCCAGTAGTGGTTCGACTAGCGTATCGTGGGAGCAGTACTTC. Amino acid sequence: CASSGSTSVSWEQYF.

V gene TRBV7-9 combines with J gene TRBJ1-2; TRBD1 agrees at 8 bases. CDR1 is SEHNR and CDR2 is FQNEAQ in the germline V gene (reference sequence). V trimming: 5 bases; J trimming: 8 bases; junction bases outside the gene matches: 16. The CDR3 length is 16 residues. The CDR3 sequence: CASSTYPTGAPWGYTF. The CDR3 DNA reads TGTGCCAGCAGCACATACCCGACAGGGGCGCCTTGGGGCTACACCTTC.

This chain links TRBV29-1 with TRBJ2-7; D perhaps matches TRBD1 (6 bases). The CDR3 runs to 14 residues. Per the germline V gene, CDR1 is SQVTM and CDR2 is ANQGSEA. Trimming removed 6 bases from V and 5 bases from J, with 20 bases in between. DNA of the CDR3: TGCAGCGTCCGCCGGGACATCGCTTCCCACGAGCAGTACTTC. Its translation: CSVRRDIASHEQYF.

This clone came up once. The chain is built from TRBV11-2 and TRBJ2-5; 9 bases are shared with TRBD2. Losses at the gene ends were 1 base for V and 3 bases for J; bases not matched to a gene: 3. CDR1 is SGHAT, CDR2 FQNNGV, per germline. The CDR3 is 15 residues long. CDR3 loop: CASSLGGGGEETQYF. In nucleotides, the CDR3 is TGTGCCAGCAGCTTAGGGGGCGGGGGGGAAGAGACCCAGTACTTC.

This chain links TRBV19 with TRBJ2-4; 10 bases match TRBD2. The J segment lost 0 bases and the V segment lost 3 bases, leaving 11 bases of the junction unmatched. Germline-derived CDR1 and CDR2 are LNHDA and SQIVND (reference sequence). This CDR3 contains 19 residues. In nucleotides, the CDR3 is TGTGCCAGTAGTATTTCGGCTAGCGGGGGTTCCCTAGCCAAAAACATTCAGTACTTC. Its protein product is CASSISASGGSLAKNIQYF.

This chain uses TRBV18 with TRBJ2-7, with TRBD2 identical over 10 bases. Trimming removed 9 bases from V and 2 bases from J; junction bases left unmatched: 4. Germline V gives CDR1 KGHSH, CDR2 LQKENI. CDR3 length equals 13 residues. CDR3 amino acids: CASSSGGPYEQYF. In DNA, the CDR3 is TGTGCCAGTTCTAGCGGGGGACCCTACGAGCAGTACTTC. Full variable domain (rest looked up from reference TRBV18 and TRBJ2-7): NAGVMQNPRHLVRRRGQEARLRCSPMKGHSHVYWYRQLPEEGLKFMVYLQKENIIDESGMPKERFSAEFPKEGPSILRIQQVVRGDSAAYFCASSSGGPYEQYFGPGTRLTVT.